This TCR beta chain was sequenced for a study of T-cell reconstitution after alpha-beta-depleted transplantation in children. Germline CDR1 and CDR2: MNHNS and SASEGT. J was trimmed by 7 bases and V by 8 bases; bases with no gene match: 12. This CDR3 contains 14 residues. The TCRbeta library incorporated unique molecular identifiers. TCRdb re-derived calls from the PCR reads in MiXCR, one entry per CDR3 protein. The sample contains roughly 610,000 distinct CDR3 sequences, roughly a tenth of which appear only once. This specimen was PBMCs from the stem cell graft donor, taken from the stem cell graft. The clonotype was recovered from a human donor who donated a stem cell graft to a child with acute myeloid leukemia. The rearrangement uses TRBV6-1 and TRBJ1-2; 8 bases are shared with TRBD1. CDR3 region: CASLNSDRASGYTF. CDR3 nucleotides: TGTGCCAGCCTAAATTCGGACAGGGCCAGTGGCTACACCTTC.